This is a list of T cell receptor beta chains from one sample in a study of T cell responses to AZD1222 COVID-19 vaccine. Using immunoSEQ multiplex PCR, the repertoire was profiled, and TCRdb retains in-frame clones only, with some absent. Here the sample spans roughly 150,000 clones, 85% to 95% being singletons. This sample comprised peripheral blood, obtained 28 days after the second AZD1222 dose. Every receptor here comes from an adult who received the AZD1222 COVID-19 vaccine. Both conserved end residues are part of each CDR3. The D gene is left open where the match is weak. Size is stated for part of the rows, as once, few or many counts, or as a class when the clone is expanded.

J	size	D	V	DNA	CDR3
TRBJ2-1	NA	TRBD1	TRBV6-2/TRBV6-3	TGTGCCAGCAGTCCGGGACAGATCAATGAGCAGTTCTTC	CASSPGQINEQFF
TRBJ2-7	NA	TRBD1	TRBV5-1	TGCGCCAGCAGCCGGGGACAGTGGGAGCAGTACTTC	CASSRGQWEQYF
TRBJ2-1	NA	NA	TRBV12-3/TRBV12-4	TGTGCCAGCAGTTTAACGGGAACAATTGAGCAGTTCTTC	CASSLTGTIEQFF
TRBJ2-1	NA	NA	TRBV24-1	TGTGCCACCAGTGATTTTGATGGGTCGGAATACAATGAGCAGTTCTTC	CATSDFDGSEYNEQFF
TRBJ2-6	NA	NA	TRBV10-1	TGCGCCAGCAGTAACGGAGCTGGGGCCAACGTCCTGACTTTC	CASSNGAGANVLTF
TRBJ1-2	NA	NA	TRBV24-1	TGTGCCACCAGTGATCCCCGACAGCCGGCAGACTATGGCTACACCTTC	CATSDPRQPADYGYTF
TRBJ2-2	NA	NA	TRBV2	TGTGCCAGCAACGGGGAGGCCGGGGAGCTGTTTTTT	CASNGEAGELFF
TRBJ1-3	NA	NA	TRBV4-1	TGCGCCAGCAGCCAAGATCGTGCGGGCGGAGCGACTGGAAACACCATATATTTT	CASSQDRAGGATGNTIYF
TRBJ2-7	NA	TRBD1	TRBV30	TGTGCCTGGAGTGTGACAGGGGGCGCGGGGGAGCAGTACTTC	CAWSVTGGAGEQYF
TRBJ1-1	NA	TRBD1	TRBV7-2	TGTGCCAGCAGCTTACAGGGGGGGGGTAACACTGAAGCTTTCTTT	CASSLQGGGNTEAFF
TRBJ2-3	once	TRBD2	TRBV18	TGTGCCAGCTCACCCCTGGAGGGGGCTAGCGGGGTGACAGATACGCAGTATTTT	CASSPLEGASGVTDTQYF
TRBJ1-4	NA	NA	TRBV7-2	TGTGCCAGCAGCTTGGAGTCCGGGTCCGATGAAAAACTGTTTTTT	CASSLESGSDEKLFF
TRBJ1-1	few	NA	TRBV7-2	TGTGCCAGCAGCTTACAGGGAGGGCTGAACACTGAAGCTTTCTTT	CASSLQGGLNTEAFF
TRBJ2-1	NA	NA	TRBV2	TGTGCCAGCAGCGGGGACTCCGACAATGAGCAGTTCTTC	CASSGDSDNEQFF
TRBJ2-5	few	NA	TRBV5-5	TGTGCCAGCTGGCCGGCGGAGACCCAGTACTTC	CASWPAETQYF
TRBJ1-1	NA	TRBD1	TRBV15	TGTGCCACCAGCAGAGAAGGGACAGGGAGGTACACTGAAGCTTTCTTT	CATSREGTGRYTEAFF
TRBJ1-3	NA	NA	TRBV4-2	TGTGCCAGCAGCCAAGATCTGATCTCTGGAAACACCATATATTTT	CASSQDLISGNTIYF
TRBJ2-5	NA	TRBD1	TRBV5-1	TGCGCCAGCAGCTATGGGACAGTCCAAGAGACCCAGTACTTC	CASSYGTVQETQYF
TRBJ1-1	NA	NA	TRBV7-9	TGTGCCACCCAGGGCGGTGCGAACACTGAAGCTTTCTTT	CATQGGANTEAFF
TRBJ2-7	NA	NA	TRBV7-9	TGTGCCAGCAGCTTATTACTGGAGACCTACGAGCAGTACTTC	CASSLLLETYEQYF
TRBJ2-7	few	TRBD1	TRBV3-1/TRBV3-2	TGTGCCAGCAGCCTGGGACAGGGGTTGGGAGAGCAGTACTTC	CASSLGQGLGEQYF
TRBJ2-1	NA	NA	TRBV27	TGTGCCAGCACCTCCCTAGGTCCCAATGAGCAGTTCTTC	CASTSLGPNEQFF
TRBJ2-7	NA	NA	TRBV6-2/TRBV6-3	TGTGCCAGCAGTTATGGTTTCGAGCGGTACTTC	CASSYGFERYF
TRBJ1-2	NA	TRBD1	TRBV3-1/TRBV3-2	TGTGCCAGCAGCCAAGATTGGACAGGGCGAAGTAACTATGGCTACACCTTC	CASSQDWTGRSNYGYTF
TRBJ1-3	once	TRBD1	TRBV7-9	TGTGCCAGCAGCTTCCGTACAGGGGGCGCCTCTGGAAACACCATATATTTT	CASSFRTGGASGNTIYF
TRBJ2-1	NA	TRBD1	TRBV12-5	TGTGCTAGTGGTTTGGTTTCAAATACCGGGGGGACAGGGGATTACAATGAGCAGTTCTTC	CASGLVSNTGGTGDYNEQFF
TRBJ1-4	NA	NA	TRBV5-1	TGCGCCAGCAGCCAAGACAGGCAATTAGAAAAACTGTTTTTT	CASSQDRQLEKLFF
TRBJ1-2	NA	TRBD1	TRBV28	TGTGCCAGCAGCCGGGACAGGGTTCATGGCTACACCTTC	CASSRDRVHGYTF
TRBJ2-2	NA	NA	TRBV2	TGTGCCAGCAGTGAAGTCGCGGTGGCGGAGCTGTTTTTT	CASSEVAVAELFF
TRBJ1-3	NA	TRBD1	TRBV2	TGTGCCAGCAGTCGACAGGGAATGGAAAACACCATATATTTT	CASSRQGMENTIYF
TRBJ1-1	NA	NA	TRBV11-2	TGTGCCAGCAGCTTAGCCCGGGGGACAATGAACACTGAAGCTTTCTTT	CASSLARGTMNTEAFF
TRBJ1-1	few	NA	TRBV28	TGTGCCAGCAGCCAAAACATGAACACTGAAGCTTTCTTT	CASSQNMNTEAFF
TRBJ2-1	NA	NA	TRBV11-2	TGTGCCAGCAGCTTAGCGGGGGAGAACAATGAGCAGTTCTTC	CASSLAGENNEQFF
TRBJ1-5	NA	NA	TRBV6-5	TGTGCCAGCAACGACAGAAGCAATCAGCCCCAGCATTTT	CASNDRSNQPQHF
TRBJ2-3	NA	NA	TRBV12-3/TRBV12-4	TGTGCCAGCACCCCCGCTAGGGATACGCAGTATTTT	CASTPARDTQYF
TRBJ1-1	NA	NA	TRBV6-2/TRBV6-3	TGTGCCAGCAGTTACCGGGGGCTTGAGAACACTGAAGCTTTCTTT	CASSYRGLENTEAFF
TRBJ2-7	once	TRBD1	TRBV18	TGTGCCAGCTCACCGTCGACAGGGGCCCACGAGCAGTACTTC	CASSPSTGAHEQYF
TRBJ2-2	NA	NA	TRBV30	TGTGCCTGGAGTGTACTGGTGAACACCGGGGAGCTGTTTTTT	CAWSVLVNTGELFF
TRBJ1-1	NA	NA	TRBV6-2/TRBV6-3	TGTGCCAGCAGTTACATACGAATGAACACTGAAGCTTTCTTT	CASSYIRMNTEAFF
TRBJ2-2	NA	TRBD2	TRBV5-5	TGTGCCAGCAGCTATCTCCCGGGACTAGCGGGAGGAAACACCGGGGAGCTGTTTTTT	CASSYLPGLAGGNTGELFF
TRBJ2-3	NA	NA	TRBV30	TGTGCCTGGAGAAAGCGGGGCACAGATACGCAGTATTTT	CAWRKRGTDTQYF
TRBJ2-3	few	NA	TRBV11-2	TGTGCCAGCAGCGAAGGTTCGGTCCTCTCTCGGGTCACAGATACGCAGTATTTT	CASSEGSVLSRVTDTQYF
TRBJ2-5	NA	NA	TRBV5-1	TGCGCCAGCAGCTTGAGGTTGGGCCAAGAGACCCAGTACTTC	CASSLRLGQETQYF
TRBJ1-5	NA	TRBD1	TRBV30	TGTGCCTGGAGTGTACAGGGGAATCAGCCCCAGCATTTT	CAWSVQGNQPQHF
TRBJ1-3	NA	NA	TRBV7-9	TGTGCCAGCAGCTTAGGGGATCTCTCTGGAAACACCATATATTTT	CASSLGDLSGNTIYF
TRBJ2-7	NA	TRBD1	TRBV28	TGTGCCAGCAGAAGCAGGGGGCGTGAGCAGTACTTC	CASRSRGREQYF
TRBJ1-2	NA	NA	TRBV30	TGTGCCTGGAGCGACGCCGGCGGCGTAGGCTACACCTTC	CAWSDAGGVGYTF
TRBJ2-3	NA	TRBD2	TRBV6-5	TGTGCCAGCGGCCTTCTAGCGGGGAGCACAGATACGCAGTATTTT	CASGLLAGSTDTQYF
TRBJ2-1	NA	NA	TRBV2	TGTGCCAGCGGCCCCGAGCAGTTCTTC	CASGPEQFF
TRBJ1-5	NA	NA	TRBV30	TGTGCCTGGAATGAAGAGGCCGGGGCCCAGCATTTT	CAWNEEAGAQHF
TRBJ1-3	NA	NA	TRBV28	TGTGCCAGCAGTTTATTGGAGGGAACTGGAAACACCATATATTTT	CASSLLEGTGNTIYF
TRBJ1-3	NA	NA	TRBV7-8	TGTGCCAGCAGCCCAACGACGGCGAGCTCTGGAAACACCATATATTTT	CASSPTTASSGNTIYF
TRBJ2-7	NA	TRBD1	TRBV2	TGTGCCAGCAGGGGGCGACAGGGAAGCTCCTACGAGCAGTACTTC	CASRGRQGSSYEQYF
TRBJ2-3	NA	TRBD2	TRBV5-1	TGCGCCAGCGCCTTCGGCCTAGCGGGGGGACGCGCGGCAGATACGCAGTATTTT	CASAFGLAGGRAADTQYF
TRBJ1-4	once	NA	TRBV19	TGTGCCAGTGGAAAACAGGGACCTAATGAAAAACTGTTTTTT	CASGKQGPNEKLFF